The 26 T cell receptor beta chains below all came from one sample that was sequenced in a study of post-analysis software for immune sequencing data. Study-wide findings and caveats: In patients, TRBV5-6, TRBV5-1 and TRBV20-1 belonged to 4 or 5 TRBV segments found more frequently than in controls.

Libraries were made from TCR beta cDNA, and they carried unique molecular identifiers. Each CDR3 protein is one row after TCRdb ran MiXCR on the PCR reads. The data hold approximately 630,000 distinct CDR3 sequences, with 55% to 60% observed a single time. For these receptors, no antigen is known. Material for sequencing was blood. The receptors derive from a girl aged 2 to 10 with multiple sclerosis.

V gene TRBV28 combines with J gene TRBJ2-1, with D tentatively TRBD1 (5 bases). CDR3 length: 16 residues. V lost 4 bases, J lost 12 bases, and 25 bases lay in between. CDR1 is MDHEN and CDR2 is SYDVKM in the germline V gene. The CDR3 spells CASSYVGPVPSGSQFF. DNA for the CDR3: TGTGCCAGCAGTTATGTGGGGCCCGTACCTAGTGGGTCGCAGTTCTTC.

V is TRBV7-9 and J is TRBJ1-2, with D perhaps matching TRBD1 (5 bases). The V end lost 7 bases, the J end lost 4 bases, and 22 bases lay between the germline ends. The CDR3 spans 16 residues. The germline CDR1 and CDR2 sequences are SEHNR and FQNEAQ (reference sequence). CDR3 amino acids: CASTTHTLRAPYGYTF. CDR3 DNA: TGTGCCAGCACTACCCATACCCTCAGGGCCCCCTATGGCTACACCTTC.

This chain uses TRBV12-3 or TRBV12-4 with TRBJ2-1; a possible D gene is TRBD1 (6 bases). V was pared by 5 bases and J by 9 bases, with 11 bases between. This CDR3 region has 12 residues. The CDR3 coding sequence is TGTGCCAGCAGTGACGCAGGGGCTGAGCAGTTCTTC. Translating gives CASSDAGAEQFF.

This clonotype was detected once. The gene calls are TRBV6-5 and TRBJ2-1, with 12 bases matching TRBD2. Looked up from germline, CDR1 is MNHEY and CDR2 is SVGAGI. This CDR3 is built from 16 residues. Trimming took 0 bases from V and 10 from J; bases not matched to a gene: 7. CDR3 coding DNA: TGTGCCAGCAGTTACTCGGCTAGCGGGAGGGCCTGGGAGCAGTTCTTC. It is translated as CASSYSASGRAWEQFF.

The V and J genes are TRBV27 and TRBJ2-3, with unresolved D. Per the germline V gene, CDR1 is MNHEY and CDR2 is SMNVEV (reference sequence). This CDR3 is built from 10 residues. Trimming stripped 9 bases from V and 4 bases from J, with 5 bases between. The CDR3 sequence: CARTADTQYF. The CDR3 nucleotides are TGTGCCAGAACGGCAGATACGCAGTATTTT.

The CDR3 DNA follows: TGTGCCAGCAGCCTTACGGGGGAGACTACAGATACGCAGTATTTT. Protein product: CASSLTGETTDTQYF. V and J are TRBV3-1 and TRBJ2-3, with D possibly being TRBD2 (6 bases). This CDR3 is 15 amino acids long. V was cut by 4 bases and J by 3 bases, with 14 bases left in between. Germline V CDR1 and CDR2: LGHDT, YNNKEL (reference sequence).

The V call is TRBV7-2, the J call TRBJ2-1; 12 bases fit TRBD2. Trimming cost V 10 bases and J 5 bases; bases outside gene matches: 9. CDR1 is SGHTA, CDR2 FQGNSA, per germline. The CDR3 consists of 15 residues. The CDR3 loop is CANPRLAGEHNEQFF. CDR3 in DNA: TGTGCCAACCCTCGACTAGCGGGGGAGCACAATGAGCAGTTCTTC.

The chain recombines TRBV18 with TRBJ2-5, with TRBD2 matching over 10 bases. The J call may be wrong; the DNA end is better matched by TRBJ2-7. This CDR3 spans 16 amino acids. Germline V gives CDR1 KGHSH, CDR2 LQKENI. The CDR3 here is CASSPYPGTSAYEQYF. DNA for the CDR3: TGTGCCAGCTCACCCTATCCCGGGACTAGCGCTTACGAGCAGTACTTC.

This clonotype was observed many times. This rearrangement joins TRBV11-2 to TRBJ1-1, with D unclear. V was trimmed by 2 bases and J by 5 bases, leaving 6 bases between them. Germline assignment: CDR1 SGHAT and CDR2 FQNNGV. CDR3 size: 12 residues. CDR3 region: CASSLRGTEAFF. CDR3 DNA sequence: TGTGCCAGCAGCTTACGGGGAACTGAAGCTTTCTTT. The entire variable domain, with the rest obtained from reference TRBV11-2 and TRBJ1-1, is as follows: EAGVAQSPRYKIIEKRQSVAFWCNPISGHATLYWYQQILGQGPKLLIQFQNNGVVDDSQLPKDRFSAERLKGVDSTLKIQPAKLEDSAVYLCASSLRGTEAFFGQGTRLTVV.

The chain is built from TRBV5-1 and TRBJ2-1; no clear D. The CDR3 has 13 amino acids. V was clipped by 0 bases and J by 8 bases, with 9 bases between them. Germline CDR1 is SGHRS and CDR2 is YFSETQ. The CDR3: CASSLGSYDEQFF. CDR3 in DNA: TGCGCCAGCAGCTTGGGGTCTTACGATGAGCAGTTCTTC.

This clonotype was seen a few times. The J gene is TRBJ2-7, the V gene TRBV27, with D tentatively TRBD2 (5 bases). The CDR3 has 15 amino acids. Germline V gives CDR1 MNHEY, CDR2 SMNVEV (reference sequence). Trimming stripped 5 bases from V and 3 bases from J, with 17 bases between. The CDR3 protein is CASSPSLEENYEQYF. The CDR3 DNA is TGTGCCAGCAGTCCTAGTTTGGAGGAGAACTACGAGCAGTACTTC.

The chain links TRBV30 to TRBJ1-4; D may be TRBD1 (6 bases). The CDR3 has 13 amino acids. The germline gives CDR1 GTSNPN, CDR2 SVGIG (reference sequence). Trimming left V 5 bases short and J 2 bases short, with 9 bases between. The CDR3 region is CAWGGATNEKLFF. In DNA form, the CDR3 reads TGTGCCTGGGGGGGGGCGACTAATGAAAAACTGTTTTTT.

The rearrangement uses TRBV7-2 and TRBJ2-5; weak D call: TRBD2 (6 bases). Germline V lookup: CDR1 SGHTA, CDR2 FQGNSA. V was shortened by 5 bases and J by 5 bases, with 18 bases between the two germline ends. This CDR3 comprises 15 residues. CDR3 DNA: TGTGCCAGCAGCCGGCCCGTACTAGCTCGGGAGACCCAGTACTTC. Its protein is CASSRPVLARETQYF.

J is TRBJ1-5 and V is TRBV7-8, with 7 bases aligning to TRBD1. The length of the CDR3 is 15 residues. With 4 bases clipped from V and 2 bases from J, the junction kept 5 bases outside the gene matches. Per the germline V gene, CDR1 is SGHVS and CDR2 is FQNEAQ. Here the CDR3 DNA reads TGTGCCAGCAGCTCCGACAGGGCGGGCAATCAGCCCCAGCATTTT. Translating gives CASSSDRAGNQPQHF.

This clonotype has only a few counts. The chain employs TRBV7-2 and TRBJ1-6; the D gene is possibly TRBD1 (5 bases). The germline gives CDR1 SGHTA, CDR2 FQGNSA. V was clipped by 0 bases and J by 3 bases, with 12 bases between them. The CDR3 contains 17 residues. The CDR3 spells CASSLARGDYYNSPLHF. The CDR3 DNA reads TGTGCCAGCAGCTTAGCGCGGGGGGACTACTATAATTCACCCCTCCACTTT.

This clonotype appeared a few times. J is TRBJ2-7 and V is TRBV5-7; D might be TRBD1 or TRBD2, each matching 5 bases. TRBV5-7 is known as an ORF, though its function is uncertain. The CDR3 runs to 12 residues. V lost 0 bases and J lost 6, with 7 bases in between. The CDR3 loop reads CASSLAGTEQYF. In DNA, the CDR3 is TGTGCCAGCAGCTTGGCAGGGACCGAGCAGTACTTC.

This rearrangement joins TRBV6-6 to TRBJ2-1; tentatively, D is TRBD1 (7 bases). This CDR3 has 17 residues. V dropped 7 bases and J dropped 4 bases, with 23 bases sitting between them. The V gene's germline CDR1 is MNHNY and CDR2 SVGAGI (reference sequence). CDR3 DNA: TGTGCCAGCAAGGGACAGCACATAACGGGGGCTTACAATGAGCAGTTCTTC. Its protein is CASKGQHITGAYNEQFF.

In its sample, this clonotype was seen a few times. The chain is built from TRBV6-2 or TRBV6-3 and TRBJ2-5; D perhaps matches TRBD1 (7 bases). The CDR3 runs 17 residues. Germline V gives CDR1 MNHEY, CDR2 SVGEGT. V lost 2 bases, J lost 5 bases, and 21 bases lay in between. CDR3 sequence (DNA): TGTGCCAGCAGTTACGGCGGGACAGCCTTCTCGGGGGAGACCCAGTACTTC. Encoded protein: CASSYGGTAFSGETQYF.

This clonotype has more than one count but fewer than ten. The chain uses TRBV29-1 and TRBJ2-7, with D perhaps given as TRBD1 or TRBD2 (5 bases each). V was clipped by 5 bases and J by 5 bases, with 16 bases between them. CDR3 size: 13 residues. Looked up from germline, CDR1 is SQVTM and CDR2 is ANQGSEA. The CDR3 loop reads CSVRVGGGHEQYF. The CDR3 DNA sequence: TGCAGCGTTCGGGTTGGGGGTGGCCACGAGCAGTACTTC.

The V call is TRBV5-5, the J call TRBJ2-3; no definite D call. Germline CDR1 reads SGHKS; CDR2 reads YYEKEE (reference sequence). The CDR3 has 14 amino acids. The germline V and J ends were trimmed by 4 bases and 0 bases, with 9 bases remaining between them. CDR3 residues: CASSVMASTDTQYF. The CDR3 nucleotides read TGTGCCAGCAGCGTCATGGCTAGCACAGATACGCAGTATTTT.

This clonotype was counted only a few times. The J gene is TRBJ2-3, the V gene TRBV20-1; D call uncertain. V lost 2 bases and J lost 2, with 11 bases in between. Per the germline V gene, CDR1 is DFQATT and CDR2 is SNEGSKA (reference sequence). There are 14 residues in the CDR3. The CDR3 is CSARPGVLTDTQYF. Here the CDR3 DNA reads TGCAGTGCTAGACCTGGGGTACTCACAGATACGCAGTATTTT.

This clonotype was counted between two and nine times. CDR3 coding DNA: TGTGCCAGCAGCCAAGAGAGGGGGGCGGGCTATGGCTACACCTTC. Translating gives CASSQERGAGYGYTF. The chain employs TRBV3-1 and TRBJ1-2; D is possibly TRBD1 (6 bases). Germline CDR1 reads LGHDT; CDR2 reads YNNKEL (reference sequence). The CDR3 is 15 residues long. The ends were cut back, 0 bases at V and 4 bases at J, with 12 bases in the middle.

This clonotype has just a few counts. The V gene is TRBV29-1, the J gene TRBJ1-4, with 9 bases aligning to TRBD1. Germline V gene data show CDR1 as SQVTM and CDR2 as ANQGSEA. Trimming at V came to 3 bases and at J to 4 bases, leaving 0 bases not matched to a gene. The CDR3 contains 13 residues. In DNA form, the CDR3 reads TGCAGCGTTGAGGGACAGGGTAATGAAAAACTGTTTTTT. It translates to CSVEGQGNEKLFF.

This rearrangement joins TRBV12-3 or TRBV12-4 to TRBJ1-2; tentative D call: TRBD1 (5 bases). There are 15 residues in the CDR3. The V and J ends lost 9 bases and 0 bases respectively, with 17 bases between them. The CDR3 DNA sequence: TGTGCCAGTAGACGGGACGGGGGAGCTAACTATGGCTACACCTTC. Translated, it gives CASRRDGGANYGYTF.

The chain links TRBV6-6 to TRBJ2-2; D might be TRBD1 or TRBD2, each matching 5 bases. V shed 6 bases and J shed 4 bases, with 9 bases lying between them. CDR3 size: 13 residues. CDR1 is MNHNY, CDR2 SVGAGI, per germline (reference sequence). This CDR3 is CASSSRGTGELFF. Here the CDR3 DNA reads TGTGCCAGCAGCTCGAGGGGCACCGGGGAGCTGTTTTTT.

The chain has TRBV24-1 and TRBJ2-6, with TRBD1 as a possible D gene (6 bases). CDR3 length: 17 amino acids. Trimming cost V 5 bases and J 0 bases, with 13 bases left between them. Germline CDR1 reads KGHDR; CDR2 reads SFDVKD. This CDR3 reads CATSGTGHSSGANVLTF. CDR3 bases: TGTGCCACCAGTGGAACGGGACACTCCTCTGGGGCCAACGTCCTGACTTTC.